A single sample gave rise to the 12 T cell receptor beta chains below, sequenced in a study of cytomegalovirus exposure and HLA in healthy donors (dated by TCRdb to about 2017). Receptors were amplified or captured by the immunoSEQ multiplex PCR assay. For the multiplex PCR, a mixture combining 60 forward primers for TCR Vbeta segments and 13 reverse primers for TCR Jbeta segments was used. Sourced from immuneACCESS, this table was stored by TCRdb with only in-frame sequences that have V and J called. A share of the clones is absent; for the studies checked, an unresolved V gene accounts for under half, and the remainder has no known explanation. Within this sample are about 190,000 clones, with less than 85% of them counted one time only. The ten largest clonotypes hold under 5% of the sample. Sequences were obtained from PBMCs. The receptors here all came from a man aged 25-40 years in good health and CMV-seropositive.

This chain links TRBV4-3 with TRBJ2-7; 10 nucleotides agree with TRBD1. This CDR3 is 15 amino acids long. Unmatched junction bases numbered 3, after V lost 0 bases and J lost 4 bases. Germline V CDR1 and CDR2: LGHNA, YSLEER. CDR3 DNA: TGCGCCAGCAGCCAAGAAGGGACAGGGGTATACGAGCAGTACTTC. Translated, it gives CASSQEGTGVYEQYF.

This chain links TRBV6-6 with TRBJ2-1, with 14 bases that match TRBD2. After removal of 6 bases from V and 6 bases from J, the junction contained 4 bases not matched to a gene. Looked up from germline, CDR1 is MNHNY and CDR2 is SVGAGI (reference sequence). The CDR3 is 15 amino acids. CDR3 nucleotide sequence: TGTGCCAGCAGCAGGGGGACTAGCGGGAGCAATGAGCAGTTCTTC. This sequence encodes CASSRGTSGSNEQFF.

The CDR3 spells CASSIPAAGYTQYF. CDR3 nucleotides: TGTGCCAGCAGCATCCCCGCTGCGGGTTATACGCAGTATTTT. The chain uses TRBV7-6 and TRBJ2-3; D may be TRBD2 (5 bases). Trimming removed 5 bases from V and 7 bases from J, with 16 bases in between. This CDR3 has 14 amino acids. CDR1 and CDR2 (germline): SGHVS, FNYEAQ.

This chain uses TRBV28 with TRBJ1-2; D possibly corresponds to TRBD1 (5 bases). The CDR3 spans 13 residues. Germline CDR1 is MDHEN and CDR2 is SYDVKM. Trimming removed 7 bases from V and 3 bases from J, with 12 bases in between. The DNA for the CDR3 is TGTGCCAGCAAGCAGGGCGACGACTATGGCTACACCTTC. It encodes CASKQGDDYGYTF.

This chain uses TRBV6-5 with TRBJ2-4; D might be TRBD1 (6 bases). Trimming left V 0 bases short and J 8 bases short, with 14 bases between. The V gene's germline CDR1 is MNHEY and CDR2 SVGAGI. This CDR3 comprises 15 residues. This CDR3 is CASSYSKTGQHIQYF. CDR3 in DNA: TGTGCCAGCAGTTACTCGAAAACCGGACAGCACATTCAGTACTTC.

The genes are TRBV9 and TRBJ2-1; 12 bases agree with TRBD2. CDR1 is SGDLS and CDR2 is YYNGEE in the germline V gene. Losses at the gene ends were 3 bases for V and 10 bases for J; bases not matched to a gene: 8. This CDR3 has 15 amino acids. The chain's CDR3 is CASSAGLAGPDEQFF. CDR3 nucleotides: TGTGCCAGCAGCGCCGGACTAGCGGGGCCAGACGAGCAGTTCTTC.

CDR3 sequence: CSGREGAGNGNTIYF. In DNA, the CDR3 is TGCAGCGGACGCGAGGGGGCCGGTAATGGAAACACCATATATTTT. This chain links TRBV29-1 with TRBJ1-3, with 7 bases that match TRBD1. The germline V gene encodes CDR1 SQVTM and CDR2 ANQGSEA. Unmatched junction bases numbered 12, after V lost 7 bases and J lost 3 bases. This CDR3 contains 15 residues.

V is TRBV11-3 and J is TRBJ2-1, with TRBD1 matching over 7 bases. Germline assignment: CDR1 SGHNT and CDR2 YENEEA. Trimming cost V 5 bases and J 4 bases; bases outside gene matches: 5. The CDR3 runs 14 residues. CDR3 DNA: TGTGCCAGCAGCCACCGACAGGGATACAATGAGCAGTTCTTC. Its protein product is CASSHRQGYNEQFF.

In DNA form, the CDR3 reads TGTGCCACCAGCAGGTCAGGGGGCCACGAGCAGTACTTC. Translation: CATSRSGGHEQYF. The V gene is TRBV15, the J gene TRBJ2-7; 8 nucleotides align to TRBD1. J lost 5 bases, V lost 3 bases, and 3 bases had no gene match. Germline assignment: CDR1 LNHNV and CDR2 YYDKDF (reference sequence). The CDR3 covers 13 residues.

The chain combines TRBV4-2 with TRBJ1-2, with D hard to call. V lost 0 bases and J lost 9, with 11 bases in between. CDR3 length equals 13 residues. Germline V gives CDR1 LGHNA, CDR2 YNFKEQ. The CDR3 region is CASSQEAGISYTF. CDR3 DNA sequence: TGTGCCAGCAGCCAAGAGGCGGGGATCAGCTACACCTTC.

V and J are TRBV7-9 and TRBJ2-4, with 12 bases that match TRBD2. Germline loops: CDR1 SEHNR, CDR2 FQNEAQ (reference sequence). Trimming took 1 base from V and 10 from J; bases not matched to a gene: 2. The CDR3 runs to 14 residues. The CDR3 loop reads CASSLGLAGEIQYF. DNA for the CDR3: TGTGCCAGCAGCTTAGGACTAGCGGGAGAAATTCAGTACTTC.

The chain couples TRBV7-2 to TRBJ2-7; 12 nucleotides match TRBD2. V lost 0 bases and J lost 2; bases outside the gene matches: 2. Germline V lookup: CDR1 SGHTA, CDR2 FQGNSA. CDR3 size: 16 residues. CDR3 region: CASSLATSGGTYEQYF. The CDR3 DNA reads as TGTGCCAGCAGCTTAGCTACTAGCGGGGGGACCTACGAGCAGTACTTC.